Listed below are T cell receptor beta chains from one sample, sequenced in a study of shared T cell receptors in the human thymus. Generated by immunoSEQ multiplex PCR, the TCRdb table keeps only in-frame clones and is missing some. Of about 380,000 clones in the sample, 85% to 95% were seen once. The material sequenced was thymocytes. The receptors derive from a human donor. Each CDR3 is given with its conserved first and last residue. A D gene is named only where the DNA matches it firmly. Some rows mark clone size as missing; the rest say once, few, many or name a class of expanded clone.

TRBV27	TRBD1	TRBJ2-2	.	CASSLSSRGRNTGELFF	TGTGCCAGCAGTTTATCGAGCAGGGGGCGAAACACCGGGGAGCTGTTTTTT
TRBV27	.	TRBJ2-3	.	CASKPSGADTQYF	TGTGCCAGCAAACCCTCGGGTGCAGATACGCAGTATTTT
TRBV5-4	TRBD2	TRBJ2-3	.	CASSLAEWTSGFTDTQYF	TGTGCCAGCAGCTTGGCCGAGTGGACTAGCGGGTTCACAGATACGCAGTATTTT
TRBV7-3	TRBD2	TRBJ2-5	.	CASSLNRLAGVPETQYF	TGTGCCAGCAGCTTAAATCGGCTAGCGGGAGTTCCAGAGACCCAGTACTTC
TRBV6-1	TRBD1	TRBJ2-1	.	CASSPTGSSYNEQFF	TGTGCCAGCAGCCCGACAGGGAGCTCCTACAATGAGCAGTTCTTC
TRBV5-6	TRBD1	TRBJ1-1	.	CASSFCRGPDTEAFF	TGTGCCAGCAGCTTTTGCAGGGGGCCTGACACTGAAGCTTTCTTT
TRBV11-2	.	TRBJ1-4	.	CASSLDWIGEKLFF	TGTGCCAGCAGCTTAGATTGGATCGGTGAAAAACTGTTTTTT
TRBV10-1	.	TRBJ1-1	.	CASSESWGTEAFF	TGCGCCAGCAGTGAGTCGTGGGGGACTGAAGCTTTCTTT
TRBV5-6	.	TRBJ1-3	.	CASSSSKTGPSGNTIYF	TGTGCCAGCAGCTCATCTAAAACGGGCCCCTCTGGAAACACCATATATTTT
TRBV28	.	TRBJ2-7	.	CASSSYDRNSYEQYF	TGTGCCAGCAGCTCCTACGACAGGAATTCCTACGAGCAGTACTTC
TRBV11-2	.	TRBJ2-1	.	CASSQTMGEQFF	TGTGCCAGCAGCCAGACGATGGGAGAGCAGTTCTTC
TRBV19	TRBD1	TRBJ2-2	.	CASSSWTGGLDTGELFF	TGTGCCAGTAGTTCTTGGACAGGGGGACTTGACACCGGGGAGCTGTTTTTT
TRBV5-1	.	TRBJ2-7	.	CASTTGYEQYF	TGCGCCAGCACCACAGGGTACGAGCAGTACTTC
TRBV6-4	.	TRBJ1-4	.	CASSERGAGEKLFF	TGTGCCAGCAGTGAACGCGGTGCGGGTGAAAAACTGTTTTTT
TRBV6-5	.	TRBJ2-7	.	CASSYSRGEQYF	TGTGCCAGCAGTTACTCGCGCGGCGAGCAGTACTTC
TRBV7-9	.	TRBJ1-3	few	CASSFPDSGNTIYF	TGTGCCAGCAGCTTCCCCGACTCTGGAAACACCATATATTTT
TRBV9	TRBD1	TRBJ1-4	few	CASSVGQGEKLFF	TGTGCCAGCAGCGTGGGACAGGGTGAAAAACTGTTTTTT
TRBV28	TRBD2	TRBJ2-7	.	CASSSGRSSGRAGYEQYF	TGTGCCAGCAGTTCTGGGAGGTCTAGCGGGAGGGCCGGGTACGAGCAGTACTTC
TRBV29-1	.	TRBJ1-2	.	CSVEAWEGSYGYTF	TGCAGCGTTGAAGCCTGGGAGGGCTCCTATGGCTACACCTTC
TRBV14	TRBD1	TRBJ2-4	few	CASSQDARGRAKNIQYF	TGTGCCAGCAGCCAAGATGCCAGGGGGAGAGCCAAAAACATTCAGTACTTC
TRBV5-4	.	TRBJ2-7	.	CASSSGPRIEQYF	TGTGCCAGCAGTTCCGGCCCCCGGATCGAGCAGTACTTC
TRBV10-1	TRBD1	TRBJ2-7	.	CASSEVTGHHYEQYF	TGCGCCAGCAGTGAGGTGACAGGGCACCACTACGAGCAGTACTTC
TRBV19	.	TRBJ1-1	.	CASSIVVGQLNTEAFF	TGTGCCAGTAGTATCGTAGTTGGGCAGTTGAACACTGAAGCTTTCTTT
TRBV30	.	TRBJ2-1	.	CAWSPTRAPYNEQFF	TGTGCCTGGAGTCCCACCCGGGCCCCCTACAATGAGCAGTTCTTC
TRBV7-2	.	TRBJ2-1	.	CASSLAGGNEQFF	TGTGCCAGCAGCTTAGCGGGTGGGAATGAGCAGTTCTTC
TRBV7-9	TRBD2	TRBJ2-7	.	CASSLRTGTSGVYEQYF	TGTGCCAGCAGCCTACGAACCGGGACTAGCGGCGTTTACGAGCAGTACTTC
TRBV15	.	TRBJ1-5	.	CATSRVLGPTDGSNQPQHF	TGTGCCACCAGCAGAGTTCTTGGTCCAACGGACGGGTCCAATCAGCCCCAGCATTTT
TRBV5-6	TRBD1	TRBJ2-3	.	CASSFRSPDRGSTDTQYF	TGTGCCAGCAGCTTCCGCTCCCCGGACAGGGGATCCACAGATACGCAGTATTTT
TRBV5-5	TRBD2	TRBJ2-2	.	CASSWVTSGRGNTGELFF	TGTGCCAGCAGCTGGGTGACTAGCGGGAGGGGGAACACCGGGGAGCTGTTTTTT
TRBV2	.	TRBJ2-4	.	CARGGQGAKNIQYF	TGTGCCAGGGGCGGCCAAGGGGCCAAAAACATTCAGTACTTC
TRBV14	.	TRBJ2-1	.	CASSPGVWDHEQFF	TGTGCCAGCAGTCCAGGGGTTTGGGACCATGAGCAGTTCTTC
TRBV10-1	.	TRBJ2-7	.	CASSVTTSYEQYF	TGCGCCAGCAGTGTGACTACTTCCTACGAGCAGTACTTC
TRBV19	TRBD1	TRBJ2-3	once	CASRQTGQGFGDTQYF	TGTGCCAGTAGACAAACAGGACAGGGGTTCGGAGATACGCAGTATTTT
TRBV7-8	TRBD1	TRBJ1-2	.	CASSPRRGHGYTF	TGTGCCAGCAGCCCCCGGAGGGGGCATGGCTACACCTTC
TRBV27	.	TRBJ2-7	.	CASSLRHSYEQYF	TGTGCCAGCAGTTTACGCCATTCCTACGAGCAGTACTTC
TRBV28	.	TRBJ2-1	.	CASSIHGTTTYNEQFF	TGTGCCAGCAGTATCCACGGGACGACTACCTACAATGAGCAGTTCTTC
TRBV7-9	TRBD2	TRBJ2-7	.	CASSSPAGVYEQYF	TGTGCCAGCAGCTCCCCAGCGGGAGTATACGAGCAGTACTTC
TRBV10-2	TRBD2	TRBJ2-5	once	CASRKERERKEETQYF	TGCGCCAGCAGGAAAGAGCGGGAGAGGAAGGAAGAGACCCAGTACTTC
TRBV7-9	TRBD2	TRBJ2-1	.	CASSPTGTSGRGAYNEQFF	TGTGCCAGCAGTCCCACCGGGACTAGCGGGAGAGGCGCCTACAATGAGCAGTTCTTC
TRBV11-2	.	TRBJ2-5	.	CASRKEGDRQETQYF	TGTGCCAGCCGAAAGGAAGGGGACCGCCAAGAGACCCAGTACTTC
TRBV29-1	.	TRBJ1-2	.	CSVEGAQHGYTF	TGCAGCGTTGAAGGGGCCCAGCATGGCTACACCTTC
TRBV28	.	TRBJ2-4	.	CASSFQDTGRGKNIQYF	TGTGCCAGCAGTTTTCAGGACACTGGCAGGGGCAAAAACATTCAGTACTTC